The 2 T cell receptor beta chains below come from one sample, sequenced in a study of glioma-infiltrating T cells. TCR alpha and beta CDR3 regions were amplified from RNA using iRepertoire nested multiplex PCR. TCRdb reanalysed the multiplex PCR reads using MiXCR and keeps one entry per CDR3 protein. The sample records about 400,000 distinct CDR3 sequences, roughly two fifths being singletons. The sequencing sample was made of glioma tissue, nonneoplastic brain tissue, or PBMCs (not recorded which). These receptors all stem from a human donor with low-grade glioma or glioblastoma, undergoing nonglioma brain surgery, or in good health (not recorded which).

This clonotype was picked up many times. The chain has TRBV7-9 and TRBJ1-5, with D perhaps matching TRBD1 (5 bases). V lost 2 bases, J lost 1 base, and 6 bases lay in between. Germline values: CDR1 SEHNR, CDR2 FQNEAQ (reference sequence). This CDR3 comprises 14 residues. The CDR3 bases are TGTGCCAGCAGCTTAAAGGGGAGCAATCAGCCCCAGCATTTT. Amino acids: CASSLKGSNQPQHF.

The chain has TRBV20-1 and TRBJ1-4, with D perhaps matching TRBD1 (6 bases). V lost 5 bases and J lost 6, with 13 bases in between. This CDR3 region has 13 residues. Per the germline V gene, CDR1 is DFQATT and CDR2 is SNEGSKA (reference sequence). The CDR3 reads CSARADSHEKLFF. In DNA, the CDR3 is TGCAGTGCTCGCGCGGACAGCCATGAAAAACTGTTTTTT.